The present T cell receptor beta chain was sequenced within a study of blood T cell repertoires in COVID-19. Study-wide background: COVID-19 samples collected from the United States, Italy and Spain covered acute and convalescent phases. Sources were T cells, B-cell-depleted T cells, or PBMCs; the material itself was cDNA or gDNA.

The CDR3 extends over 12 amino acids. Between the trimmed V and J ends, which lost 7 bases and 9 bases, there was a span of 12 bases. Germline V gene lookup returns CDR1 KGHDR and CDR2 SFDVKD. The authors' processing: Using reference gene primer amplification, nucleated cell counts were estimated. Libraries were prepared by immunoSEQ multiplex PCR; TCRdb keeps only in-frame clonotypes and omits some of them. Clone size and the V and J calls come from that table; the DNA yielded D and trimming. The sample yields 250,000 to 350,000 clones, roughly 89% seen once. The cohort comprised adults aged roughly 18 to 95 years residing in 24 US areas.

The source material was PBMCs or T cells enriched from blood (not recorded which). This clonotype was obtained from a woman aged 18 to 35 with acute COVID-19. The rearrangement uses TRBV24-1 and TRBJ1-5; the D is unclear. The CDR3: CATSAGLGPQHF. The CDR3 DNA reads as TGTGCCACCAGCGCGGGTTTGGGGCCCCAGCATTTT.